The 25 T cell receptor beta chains reported below all come from one sample, sequenced in a study of a mutant IDH1 vaccine in newly diagnosed glioma. TCRdb's copy holds only in-frame clones and misses some; the assay was immunoSEQ multiplex PCR. Among 25,000 to 30,000 clones listed, approximately 90% were seen once. This sample's time point: week 5, during vaccination. The study gave 300 ug of mutant IDH1 20-mer peptide per vaccine dose, with topical imiquimod. Their target antigens are unknown. The sample was peripheral blood mononuclear cells (PBMCs), taken from a glioma patient whose treatment included an IDH1 peptide vaccine. The source is a woman aged 40 to 50 with glioma. Some clones in this sample may be carry-over from other donors' samples.

This clone was seen once. This chain uses TRBV11-2 with TRBJ2-5; D remains unclear. V lost 2 bases, J lost 4 bases, and 8 bases lay in between. Germline assignment: CDR1 SGHAT and CDR2 FQNNGV. The CDR3 runs to 13 residues. The CDR3 region has the DNA TGTGCCAGCAGCTTATTGGGAAGAGAGACCCAGTACTTC. This sequence encodes CASSLLGRETQYF.

This chain links TRBV5-1 with TRBJ1-1; TRBD1 is a possible D gene (5 bases). The length of the CDR3 is 11 residues. The germline V gene encodes CDR1 SGHRS and CDR2 YFSETQ. Deletions cut 4 bases from V and 6 bases from J, with 7 bases between. The DNA of the CDR3 is TGCGCCAGCAGCGGGGGACCTGAAGCTTTCTTT. It yields the protein CASSGGPEAFF. The entire variable domain, with the rest obtained from reference TRBV5-1 and TRBJ1-1, is as follows: KAGVTQTPRYLIKTRGQQVTLSCSPISGHRSVSWYQQTPGQGLQFLFEYFSETQRNKGNFPGRFSGRQFSNSRSEMNVSTLELGDSALYLCASSGGPEAFFGQGTRLTVV.

J is TRBJ1-1 and V is TRBV5-6; unclear D gene. CDR1 and CDR2 (germline): SGHDT, YYEEEE. Trimming left V 2 bases short and J 1 base short, with 6 bases between. CDR3 length equals 13 residues. The CDR3 DNA follows: TGTGCCAGCAGCTTAGCGTCGAACACTGAAGCTTTCTTT. This sequence encodes CASSLASNTEAFF.

The chain combines TRBV10-3 with TRBJ2-5; D might be TRBD1 (6 bases). Looked up from germline, CDR1 is ENHRY and CDR2 is SYGVKD. The CDR3 loop spans 15 amino acids. V was pared by 10 bases and J by 11 bases, with 29 bases between. CDR3 loop: CATLSKKDRRQEQYF. The CDR3 bases are TGTGCCACGTTATCAAAAAAGGACAGACGACAAGAGCAGTACTTC.

This clone is a singleton in its sample. Written as DNA, the CDR3 is TGCAGTGCTCTGACAGGAGGGACGCAGTATTTT. Its protein product is CSALTGGTQYF. J is TRBJ2-3 and V is TRBV20-1; either TRBD1 or TRBD2 may fit D (6 bases each). Trimming took off 5 bases at V and 9 bases at J, with 12 bases between the two ends. The germline V gene encodes CDR1 DFQATT and CDR2 SNEGSKA (reference sequence). The CDR3 is made up of 11 amino acids.

This clone came up once. V and J are TRBV9 and TRBJ2-5; D perhaps matches TRBD1 (6 bases). Per the germline V gene, CDR1 is SGDLS and CDR2 is YYNGEE. V was trimmed by 4 bases and J by 2 bases, leaving 15 bases between them. The CDR3 covers 15 residues. The CDR3 DNA is TGTGCCAGCAGCCCCCTAGGGGGTGGGCAAGAGACCCAGTACTTC. Its translation: CASSPLGGGQETQYF.

The rearrangement links TRBV4-1 to TRBJ1-1; possible D gene TRBD1, 5 bases. CDR1 MGHRA and CDR2 YSYEKL come from the germline V gene. This CDR3 contains 18 residues. V was shortened by 5 bases and J by 1 base, with 23 bases between the two germline ends. The CDR3, as DNA: TGCGCCAGCAGCGGGGCTAGGGCTCCTAAGTCCGCGAACACTGAAGCTTTCTTT. The encoded protein is CASSGARAPKSANTEAFF.

A word on this clone: The same CDR3 arises from other DNA sequences in this sample as well. The chain joins TRBV7-9 to TRBJ1-3, with D uncertain. The CDR3 is made up of 13 amino acids. Germline CDR1 reads SEHNR; CDR2 reads FQNEAQ (reference sequence). Trimming left V 1 base short and J 1 base short, with 2 bases between. CDR3 loop: CASSLGSGNTIYF. Here the CDR3 DNA reads TGTGCCAGCAGCTTAGGGTCTGGAAACACCATATATTTT.

The chain uses TRBV19 and TRBJ1-5; 7 nucleotides line up with TRBD1. J was trimmed by 0 bases and V by 6 bases; bases with no gene match: 14. Germline CDR1 reads LNHDA; CDR2 reads SQIVND (reference sequence). The CDR3 loop spans 18 amino acids. For the CDR3, the DNA is TGTGCCAGTAGAAGCAGGACAGGTGGGGCCGATAGCAATCAGCCCCAGCATTTT. Its protein is CASRSRTGGADSNQPQHF.

This chain's CDR3 is CASSQVLGGGKNIQYF. Here the CDR3 DNA reads TGCGCCAGCAGCCAAGTTCTAGGGGGAGGGAAAAACATTCAGTACTTC. The chain couples TRBV4-1 to TRBJ2-4, with a tentative D call TRBD2 (7 bases). The length of the CDR3 is 16 residues. Germline CDR1 MGHRA, CDR2 YSYEKL. Trimming took 1 base from V and 4 from J, leaving 14 bases between them.

V usage is TRBV4-1 and J usage is TRBJ2-1; TRBD1 matches at 7 bases. The CDR3 has 13 amino acids. Germline CDR1 and CDR2: MGHRA and YSYEKL. Germline trimming cut 4 bases from V and 10 bases from J; bases unmatched to any gene: 7. CDR3 in DNA: TGCGCCAGCAGCCCCGACAGGGTAGGGGAGCAGTTCTTC. It codes for CASSPDRVGEQFF.

The chain is built from TRBV19 and TRBJ1-3, with D uncertain. V was cut by 5 bases and J by 3 bases, with 17 bases left in between. The germline V gene has CDR1 LNHDA and CDR2 SQIVND (reference sequence). This CDR3 comprises 16 residues. The CDR3 DNA follows: TGTGCCAGTAGTGCCGACCGATCTCTGGGTGGAAACACCATATATTTT. Encoded protein: CASSADRSLGGNTIYF.

The count of this clone is one. The CDR3 bases are TGTGCCAGCAGCTTAGCCCAAGCGGGGGTATACAATGAGCAGTTCTTC. Amino acids: CASSLAQAGVYNEQFF. The J gene is TRBJ2-1, the V gene TRBV11-1; 8 bases are a match to TRBD2. Germline CDR1 is SGHAT and CDR2 is FQDESV (reference sequence). Trimming removed 0 bases from V and 4 bases from J; junction bases left unmatched: 5. There are 16 residues in the CDR3.

The chain carries TRBV4-3 and TRBJ2-1; 8 nucleotides match TRBD2. CDR1 is LGHNA, CDR2 YSLEER, per germline. The CDR3 covers 17 residues. V shed 5 bases and J 0 bases; nucleotides not matched to a gene: 9. CDR3 nucleotide sequence: TGCGCCAGCAGCTGGGACTTAGCGGGGCACTCCTACAATGAGCAGTTCTTC. Its translation is CASSWDLAGHSYNEQFF.

The chain has TRBV7-9 and TRBJ1-1; D gene unclear. With 5 bases removed from V and 6 bases from J, the gap between germline ends came to 13 bases. Germline values: CDR1 SEHNR, CDR2 FQNEAQ (reference sequence). The CDR3 has 13 amino acids. The CDR3 DNA is TGTGCCAGCAGCCCGCCGTGGTTACCTGAAGCTTTCTTT. This gives the protein CASSPPWLPEAFF.

The V call is TRBV2, the J call TRBJ2-7; 8 bases match TRBD1. Germline loops: CDR1 SNHLY, CDR2 FYNNEI. The CDR3 has 15 amino acids. Trimming removed 1 base from V and 7 bases from J; junction bases left unmatched: 9. The CDR3 DNA is TGTGCCAGCAGTGAAGGATCGCAGGGGGCGCGGGAGCAGTACTTC. It translates to CASSEGSQGAREQYF.

This clone was counted once. The chain uses TRBV7-6 and TRBJ2-3; D remains unclear. The CDR3 covers 13 residues. Trimming removed 5 bases at V and 4 bases at J, with 10 bases between. Looked up from germline, CDR1 is SGHVS and CDR2 is FNYEAQ. Here the CDR3 reads CASSVGRPDTQYF. The CDR3 DNA sequence: TGTGCCAGCAGCGTTGGTCGCCCAGATACGCAGTATTTT.

The chain employs TRBV5-4 and TRBJ1-2; D might be TRBD1 (5 bases). Germline loops: CDR1 SGHNT, CDR2 YYREEE (reference sequence). The CDR3 has 15 amino acids. Trimming left V 2 bases short and J 4 bases short, with 15 bases between. This CDR3 reads CASSLTTVDLYGYTF. DNA of the CDR3: TGTGCCAGCAGCTTAACGACAGTCGACCTCTATGGCTACACCTTC.

The chain is built from TRBV4-2 and TRBJ1-1; the D gene is possibly TRBD1 (5 bases). The CDR3 consists of 16 residues. CDR1 and CDR2 (germline): LGHNA, YNFKEQ. V lost 0 bases and J lost 1, with 12 bases in between. The DNA of the CDR3 is TGTGCCAGCAGCCAAGATCCAGGGTTGAAGAACACTGAAGCTTTCTTT. It yields the protein CASSQDPGLKNTEAFF.

The rearrangement uses TRBV6-1 and TRBJ2-1; TRBD2 aligns across 7 bases. V shed 7 bases and J 7 bases; nucleotides not matched to a gene: 10. The CDR3 runs 14 residues. Germline-derived CDR1 and CDR2 are MNHNS and SASEGT. CDR3 sequence reads: CASIEAGKANEQFF. The CDR3 nucleotides are TGTGCCAGCATAGAAGCGGGGAAGGCAAATGAGCAGTTCTTC.

The V gene is TRBV19, the J gene TRBJ2-3; 10 bases are shared with TRBD2. The germline V gene has CDR1 LNHDA and CDR2 SQIVND (reference sequence). V lost 6 bases, J lost 0 bases, and 9 bases stayed unmatched. The CDR3 runs 17 residues. DNA of the CDR3: TGTGCCAGTAGGACATGGGCTAGCGGGGGTAGCACAGATACGCAGTATTTT. Translation gives CASRTWASGGSTDTQYF.

This clone appeared a few times. The chain has TRBV15 and TRBJ2-5, with a possible D match to TRBD2 (5 bases). V lost 1 base, J lost 4 bases, and 10 bases lay in between. The CDR3 extends over 14 amino acids. Germline lookup yields CDR1 LNHNV and CDR2 YYDKDF (reference sequence). The CDR3: CATSRGFEGETQYF. The CDR3 nucleotides are TGTGCCACCAGCAGAGGTTTTGAGGGAGAGACCCAGTACTTC.

Here the CDR3 DNA reads TGTGCCAGCAGTTTAGCAGGGCAGCGCGACGAGCAGTACTTC. The encoded protein is CASSLAGQRDEQYF. The chain joins TRBV28 to TRBJ2-7, with D perhaps matching TRBD1 (5 bases). The CDR3 has 14 amino acids. Germline lookup yields CDR1 MDHEN and CDR2 SYDVKM. V was shortened by 2 bases and J by 5 bases, with 13 bases between the two germline ends. Variable domain in full (rest from reference TRBV28 and TRBJ2-7): DVKVTQSSRYLVKRTGEKVFLECVQDMDHENMFWYRQDPGLGLRLIYFSYDVKMKEKGDIPEGYSVSREKKERFSLILESASTNQTSMYLCASSLAGQRDEQYFGPGTRLTVT.

This chain links TRBV4-1 with TRBJ2-2; 8 nucleotides match TRBD2. V was clipped by 0 bases and J by 7 bases; unmatched bases: 10. This CDR3 spans 17 amino acids. Germline-derived CDR1 and CDR2 are MGHRA and YSYEKL. CDR3 nucleotide sequence: TGCGCCAGCAGCCAAGAAAGCTCGGGACTAGTAGGCGGGGAGCTGTTTTTT. This translates into CASSQESSGLVGGELFF.

V is TRBV7-6 and J is TRBJ2-4; TRBD2 agrees at 13 bases. The CDR3 is 15 residues long. Germline loops: CDR1 SGHVS, CDR2 FNYEAQ. The V and J ends lost 5 bases and 7 bases, in that order; junction bases with no gene match: 5. CDR3 bases: TGTGCCAGCAGCCGGACTAGCGGGGGACTGAACATTCAGTACTTC. This gives the protein CASSRTSGGLNIQYF.